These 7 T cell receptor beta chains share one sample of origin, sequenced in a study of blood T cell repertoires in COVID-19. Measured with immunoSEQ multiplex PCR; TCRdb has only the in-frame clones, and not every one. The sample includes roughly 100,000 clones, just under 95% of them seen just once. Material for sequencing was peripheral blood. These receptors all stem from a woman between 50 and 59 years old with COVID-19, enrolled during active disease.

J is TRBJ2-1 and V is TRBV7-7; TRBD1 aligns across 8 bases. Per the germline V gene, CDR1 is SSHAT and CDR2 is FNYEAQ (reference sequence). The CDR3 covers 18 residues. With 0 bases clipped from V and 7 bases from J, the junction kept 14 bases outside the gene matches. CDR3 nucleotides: TGTGCCAGCAGCTTAGCGCCGACAGGGGTGGCCTTTTGGAATGAGCAGTTCTTC. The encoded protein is CASSLAPTGVAFWNEQFF.

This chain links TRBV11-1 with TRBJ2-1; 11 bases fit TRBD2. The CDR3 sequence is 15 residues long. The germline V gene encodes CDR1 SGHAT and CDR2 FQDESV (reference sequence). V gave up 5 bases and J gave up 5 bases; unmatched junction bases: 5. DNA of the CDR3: TGTGCCAGCAGCCAACTAGCGGGGGATAACAATGAGCAGTTCTTC. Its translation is CASSQLAGDNNEQFF.

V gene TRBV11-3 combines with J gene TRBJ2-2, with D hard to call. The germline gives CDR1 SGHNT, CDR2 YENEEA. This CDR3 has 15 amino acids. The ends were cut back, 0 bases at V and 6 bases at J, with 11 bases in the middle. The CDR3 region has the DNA TGTGCCAGCAGCTTAGAGGCTGGGCCAGCCGGGGAGCTGTTTTTT. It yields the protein CASSLEAGPAGELFF.

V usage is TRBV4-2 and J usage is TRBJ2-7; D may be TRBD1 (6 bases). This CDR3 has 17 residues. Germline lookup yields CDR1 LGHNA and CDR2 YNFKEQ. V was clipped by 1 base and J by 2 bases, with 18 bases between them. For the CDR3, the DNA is TGTGCCAGCAGCCAAGTCTTAGATCGGGACACCACCTACGAGCAGTACTTC. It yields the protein CASSQVLDRDTTYEQYF.

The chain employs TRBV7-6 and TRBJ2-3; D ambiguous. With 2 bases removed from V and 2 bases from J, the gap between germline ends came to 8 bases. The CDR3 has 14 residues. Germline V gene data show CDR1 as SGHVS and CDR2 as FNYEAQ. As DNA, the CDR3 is TGTGCCAGCAGCTTAACTGGTCCCACAGATACGCAGTATTTT. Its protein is CASSLTGPTDTQYF.

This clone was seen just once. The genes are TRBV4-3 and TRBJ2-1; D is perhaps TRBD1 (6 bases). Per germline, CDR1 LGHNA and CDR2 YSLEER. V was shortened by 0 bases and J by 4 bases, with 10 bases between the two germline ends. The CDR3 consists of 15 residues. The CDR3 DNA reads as TGCGCCAGCAGCCAAGATCGACAGGATTACAATGAGCAGTTCTTC. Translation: CASSQDRQDYNEQFF.

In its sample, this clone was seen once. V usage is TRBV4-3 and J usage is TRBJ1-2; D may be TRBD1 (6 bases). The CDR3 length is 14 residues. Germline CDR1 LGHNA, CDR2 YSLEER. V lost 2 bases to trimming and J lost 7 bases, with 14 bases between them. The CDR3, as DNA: TGCGCCAGCAGCCAAAAGGGAGGGGGAATTGGCTACACCTTC. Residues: CASSQKGGGIGYTF.